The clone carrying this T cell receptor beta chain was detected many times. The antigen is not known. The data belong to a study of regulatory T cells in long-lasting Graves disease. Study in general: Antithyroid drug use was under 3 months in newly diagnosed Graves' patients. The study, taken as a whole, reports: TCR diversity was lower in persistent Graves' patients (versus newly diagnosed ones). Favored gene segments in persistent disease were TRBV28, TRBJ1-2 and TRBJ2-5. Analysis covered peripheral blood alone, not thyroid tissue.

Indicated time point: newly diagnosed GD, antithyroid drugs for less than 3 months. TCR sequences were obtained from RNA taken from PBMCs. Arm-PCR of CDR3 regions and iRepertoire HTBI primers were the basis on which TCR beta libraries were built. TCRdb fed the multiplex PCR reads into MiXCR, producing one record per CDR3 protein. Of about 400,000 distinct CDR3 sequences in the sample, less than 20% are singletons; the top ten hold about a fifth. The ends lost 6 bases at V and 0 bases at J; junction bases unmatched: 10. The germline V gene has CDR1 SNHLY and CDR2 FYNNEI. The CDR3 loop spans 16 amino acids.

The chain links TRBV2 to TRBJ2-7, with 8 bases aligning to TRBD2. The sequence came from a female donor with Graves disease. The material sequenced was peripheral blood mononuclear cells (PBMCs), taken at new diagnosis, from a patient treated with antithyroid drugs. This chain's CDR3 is CASSSLTSATSYEQYF. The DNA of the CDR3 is TGTGCCAGCAGCTCCCTGACTAGCGCCACCTCCTACGAGCAGTACTTC.